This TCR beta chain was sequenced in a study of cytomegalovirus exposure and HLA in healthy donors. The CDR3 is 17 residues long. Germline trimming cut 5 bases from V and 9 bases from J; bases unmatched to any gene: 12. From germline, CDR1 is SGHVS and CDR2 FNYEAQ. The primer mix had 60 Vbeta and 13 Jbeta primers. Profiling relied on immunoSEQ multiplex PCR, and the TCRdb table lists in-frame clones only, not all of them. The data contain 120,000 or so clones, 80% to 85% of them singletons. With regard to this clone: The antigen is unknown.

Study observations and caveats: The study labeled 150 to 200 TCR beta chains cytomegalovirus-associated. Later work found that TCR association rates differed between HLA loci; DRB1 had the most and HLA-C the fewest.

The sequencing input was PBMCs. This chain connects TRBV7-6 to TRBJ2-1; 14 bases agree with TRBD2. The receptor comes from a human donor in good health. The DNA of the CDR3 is TGTGCCAGCAGCCCTCGACTAGCGGGGGGGCGGGGTGGTGAGCAGTTCTTC. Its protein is CASSPRLAGGRGGEQFF.